This TCR beta chain was obtained from a study of cytomegalovirus exposure and HLA in healthy donors. Study information: According to later analysis, the same platform produced the 100 to 150 validation and about 630 first-cohort repertoires.

Sequenced by immunoSEQ multiplex PCR; TCRdb stores in-frame clones only, minus some. Of 57,000 or so clones in the sample, about 91% were seen once. A roughly 120-subject validation cohort, separate from the approximately 670-subject first cohort, supplied the donors. As regards this clone: The antigen is not known.

CDR1 and CDR2 (germline): MRHNA, SNTAGT. With 6 bases clipped from V and 5 bases from J, the junction kept 4 bases outside the gene matches. The CDR3 loop spans 14 amino acids. Study results and caveats: Both high specificity and high sensitivity reportedly marked the classifier's diagnosis of cytomegalovirus status. Most sequenced TCRs were rare (though some public TCRs occurred in many donors).

The receptor was derived from a woman in her twenties or thirties in good health and CMV-seronegative. The V gene is TRBV6-4, the J gene TRBJ2-2, with 9 bases aligning to TRBD1. Sequencing was carried out using PBMCs. For the CDR3, the DNA is TGTGCCAGCAGGCGGACAGGGGAGACCGGGGAGCTGTTTTTT. It translates to CASRRTGETGELFF.